Sequencing of this TCR beta chain was carried out in a study of tumor and adjacent non-tumor tissue in lung cancer. This sample's RNA came from whole unsorted tissue. More than 3 cm separated this lung sample from the edge of the tumor. A modified ARM-PCR protocol with three rounds of nested PCR amplified TCRbeta. One entry per CDR3 protein, called by TCRdb with MiXCR from the multiplex PCR reads. The sample lists roughly 70,000 distinct CDR3 sequences; roughly 75% were seen once. Germline CDR1 and CDR2: MNHEY and SVGAGI. V lost 5 bases and J lost 6, with 13 bases in between. This CDR3 has 13 amino acids. This clonotype was counted many times.

V is TRBV6-5 and J is TRBJ1-2, with D uncertain. Specimen: distant non-tumor lung tissue. The receptor's source is a woman aged 50 to 60 with non-small cell lung cancer. Here the CDR3 DNA reads TGTGCCAGCAGTGAGAGTAGACGAGATGGCTACACCTTC. Amino acid sequence: CASSESRRDGYTF.